The present TCR beta chain was sequenced within a study of tumor and adjacent non-tumor tissue in lung cancer (dated by TCRdb to 2017 to 2018). For the study in its entirety: The cohort included 12 adenocarcinoma, a couple of squamous cell carcinoma and 1 small cell lung cancer patients. The 15 enrolled patients, of whom about 10 were men and 5 were women, were aged roughly 31 to 85 years and were diagnosed with TNM stage I to III disease. In total, sequencing yielded 95 million to 150 million productive TCRbeta reads, which works out to an average of roughly 4.2 million reads per sample. The study compared bulk TCRbeta repertoires from lung tumor tissue and matched distant non-tumor lung tissue of about 15 lung cancer patients. About 30 paired specimens, one tumor and one normal lung sample per patient, were profiled by TCRbeta CDR3 sequencing.

Bulk unsorted tissue served as the source for RNA extraction, and RNA quality was assessed using a NanoDrop ND-1000 and an Agilent 2100. All donors had newly diagnosed lung cancer, had not received prior chemotherapy, and were admitted for thoracic surgery in China between August and November 2014. Patients with previous radiotherapy or chemotherapy, or with another concurrent cancer, were excluded from the study. Pieces of surgical tissue measuring roughly 1-2.2 cm3 were kept in RNAlater solution and held at -80 degrees C until needed. Broad study findings and their caveats: The methods do not name the sequencing platform or mention unique molecular identifiers. TCR diversity was significantly higher in younger patients, and greater tumor TCR diversity was associated with shorter overall survival and shorter disease-free survival. Significantly higher TCR diversity (inverse Simpson) was observed in tumor tissue than in normal lung tissue (approximately 400 vs 170, P = 0.0075, Mann-Whitney U test). The top 100 clones made up a significantly larger cumulative share of the repertoire in normal lung than in tumor tissue. With only roughly 15 patients in the cohort, the authors noted that larger samples and more detailed clinical data are needed. Peripheral blood was not sequenced, so blood TCRbeta repertoires in these lung cancer patients were not examined.

From a lookup of the germline V gene (reference sequence), CDR1 and CDR2 are SEHNR and FQNEAQ. Trimming removed 6 bases from V and 2 bases from J, leaving 14 bases between the germline ends. Inclusive of the bounding cysteine and phenylalanine, the CDR3 is 15 residues long. Kept here is only the CDR3 DNA, which spans 45 bases and is read in frame from base 1. Libraries were prepared through multiplex PCR. Reads for this sample came from an Illumina HiSeq 2500. TCRbeta libraries were constructed through three rounds of nested PCR with primers (Table S4) according to protocols modified from ARM-PCR. Before sequencing, PCR products of 200-500 bp were cut from the gel and purified using the QIAquick gel extraction kit. Concerning the study's data processing: Trimmomatic was used to clean the reads, FLASH was used to merge the reads into complete CDR3 sequences, and MiTCR was used to assign the reads to V(D)J germline segments. VDJtools was used to compute clonal diversity as the inverse Simpson's index. In-frame sequences lacking a premature stop codon were counted as productive reads. TCRdb cleaned the public reads at Q25 with fastp, built clones with MiXCR and kept in-frame beta chains. Rows with one shared CDR3 protein collapse into an entry with the most common genes and DNA. Clone size and V and J calls follow TCRdb, not the original study. Recorded for this sample are roughly 93,000 distinct CDR3 sequences; roughly 66% of them occurred a single time. Together, the top ten hold 15% to 20% of the sample.

This clonotype has at least ten counts. This receptor's antigen is unknown. Per-base qualities were not stored, and no clone one base away is much larger. This clonotype was sampled from a man aged 55 to 70 with non-small cell lung cancer. The V and J genes are TRBV7-9 and TRBJ2-1; the D gene is not confidently resolved. Sample: lung tumor tissue. The CDR3 sequence is CASSYSGGTYNEQFF. The bases read TGTGCCAGCAGTTACTCGGGCGGCACCTACAATGAGCAGTTCTTC.